Below are 26 T cell receptor beta chains sequenced from a single sample in a study of shared clonotypes between healthy human individuals. In the naive CD8 group, cells lacked CD45RO and were positively selected for CCR7, so terminally differentiated effector memory CD45RA+ cells were left out. The protocol was immunoSEQ multiplex PCR, while the TCRdb copy is restricted to in-frame clones and leaves out a portion. The sample gives approximately 2,000,000 clones, around 93% of which show up once; about 1.7% is in the top ten. Sequenced sample: naive CD8+ T cells from PBMCs. These receptors originate from a man in his late teens or twenties in good health. Some clones in this sample may be carry-over from other donors' samples.

The genes are TRBV6-1 and TRBJ2-7; perhaps TRBD1 as D (5 bases). The CDR3 loop spans 14 amino acids. The ends were cut back, 3 bases at V and 3 bases at J, with 12 bases in the middle. Germline V CDR1 and CDR2: MNHNS, SASEGT. CDR3 bases: TGTGCCAGCAGTGATAGGGCAGGGTTCTACGAGCAGTACTTC. Protein sequence: CASSDRAGFYEQYF.

The chain uses TRBV27 and TRBJ2-7, with D unresolved. Trimming took off 7 bases at V and 2 bases at J, with 18 bases between the two ends. Germline assignment: CDR1 MNHEY and CDR2 SMNVEV (reference sequence). The CDR3 is 15 residues long. CDR3 residues: CASITGRQQTYEQYF. The CDR3, as DNA: TGTGCCAGCATCACTGGACGGCAACAGACCTACGAGCAGTACTTC.

This clone has a single count. The chain carries TRBV27 and TRBJ2-7; 9 bases fit TRBD1. V dropped 7 bases and J dropped 6; count of bases not matched to a gene: 7. CDR3 length equals 13 residues. The germline CDR1 and CDR2 sequences are MNHEY and SMNVEV (reference sequence). The CDR3: CASKGQGPGEQYF. For the CDR3, the DNA is TGTGCCAGCAAAGGACAGGGGCCCGGCGAGCAGTACTTC.

The rearrangement uses TRBV15 and TRBJ2-5; D possibly corresponds to TRBD2 (5 bases). In germline, CDR1 is LNHNV, CDR2 YYDKDF (reference sequence). The V and J ends lost 4 bases and 5 bases respectively, with 14 bases between them. The CDR3 runs to 14 residues. CDR3 DNA sequence: TGTGCCACCAGCACCTCGCGAGGGTCGGAGACCCAGTACTTC. This codes for CATSTSRGSETQYF.

This clone was detected once. The chain uses TRBV27 and TRBJ1-2; 8 bases are shared with TRBD1. CDR3 length equals 14 residues. Trimming cost V 5 bases and J 5 bases; bases outside gene matches: 7. Germline loops: CDR1 MNHEY, CDR2 SMNVEV (reference sequence). The CDR3 spells CASSLGQGQYGYTF. CDR3 in DNA: TGTGCCAGCAGTCTTGGACAGGGACAGTATGGCTACACCTTC.

This rearrangement joins TRBV27 to TRBJ1-2, with 8 bases that match TRBD1. Germline loops: CDR1 MNHEY, CDR2 SMNVEV (reference sequence). Germline trimming cut 4 bases from V and 2 bases from J; bases unmatched to any gene: 3. This CDR3 has 14 residues. The CDR3 nucleotides are TGTGCCAGCAGTTGGACAGGGCCAAACTATGGCTACACCTTC. Translated: CASSWTGPNYGYTF.

V is TRBV28 and J is TRBJ2-1; D perhaps matches TRBD1 (6 bases). Germline CDR1 is MDHEN and CDR2 is SYDVKM. The CDR3 is 14 residues long. V lost 2 bases and J 8 bases, leaving 13 bases between the germline ends. For the CDR3, the DNA is TGTGCCAGCAGTTTAAGATCAGACAGGCATGAGCAGTTCTTC. As protein: CASSLRSDRHEQFF.

V usage is TRBV29-1 and J usage is TRBJ2-7, with 8 bases aligning to TRBD1. The J segment lost 3 bases and the V segment lost 7 bases, leaving 8 bases of the junction unmatched. This CDR3 has 13 amino acids. Germline loops: CDR1 SQVTM, CDR2 ANQGSEA. This CDR3 is CSALGDRYYEQYF. CDR3 DNA sequence: TGCAGCGCCCTGGGGGACAGGTACTACGAGCAGTACTTC.

To note about this clone: This same CDR3 is encoded by further DNA sequences in the sample. The CDR3 protein is CASRGQSSYEQYF. CDR3 DNA sequence: TGTGCCAGTAGGGGACAGAGCTCCTACGAGCAGTACTTC. The V gene is TRBV19, the J gene TRBJ2-7; 7 nucleotides align to TRBD1. This CDR3 region has 13 residues. CDR1 and CDR2 (germline): LNHDA, SQIVND (reference sequence). The junction had 2 bases not matched to a gene; V was cut back by 6 bases and J by 0 bases.

The V call is TRBV28, the J call TRBJ1-5; 9 bases agree with TRBD1. Germline V CDR1 and CDR2: MDHEN, SYDVKM. V lost 7 bases to trimming and J lost 3 bases; unmatched junction nucleotides: 13. This CDR3 comprises 17 residues. As DNA, the CDR3 is TGTGCCAGCAATGACCCCCGACAGGGGGTTTACAATCAGCCCCAGCATTTT. This translates into CASNDPRQGVYNQPQHF.

As concerns this clone: At the DNA level, this CDR3 is encoded by other sequences in the same sample as well. The chain has TRBV27 and TRBJ2-7, with D possibly being TRBD1 (6 bases). Per the germline V gene, CDR1 is MNHEY and CDR2 is SMNVEV (reference sequence). V was shortened by 2 bases and J by 6 bases, with 11 bases between the two germline ends. There are 13 residues in the CDR3. The CDR3 is CASSLGRGGEQYF. The CDR3, as DNA: TGTGCCAGCAGTTTAGGCAGGGGCGGCGAGCAGTACTTC.

J is TRBJ2-7 and V is TRBV19; D gene uncertain. Germline CDR1 reads LNHDA; CDR2 reads SQIVND (reference sequence). This CDR3 has 12 amino acids. The V and J ends lost 6 bases and 3 bases respectively, with 9 bases between them. The CDR3 reads CASRGRIYEQYF. CDR3 sequence (DNA): TGTGCCAGTAGGGGCAGAATCTACGAGCAGTACTTC.

This chain connects TRBV27 to TRBJ2-3, with D tentatively TRBD1 (5 bases). The CDR3 runs 14 residues. Trimming removed 5 bases at V and 1 base at J, with 10 bases between. Germline V CDR1 and CDR2: MNHEY, SMNVEV (reference sequence). Here the CDR3 DNA reads TGTGCCAGCAGTGACAGATACGGCACAGATACGCAGTATTTT. This encodes CASSDRYGTDTQYF.

CDR3 sequence: CASSSPRDRQETQYF. CDR3 sequence (DNA): TGTGCCAGCAGCTCCCCCCGGGACAGACAAGAGACCCAGTACTTC. V usage is TRBV5-6 and J usage is TRBJ2-5; 7 bases are a match to TRBD1. The CDR3 sequence is 15 residues long. In germline, CDR1 is SGHDT, CDR2 YYEEEE. V lost 3 bases to trimming and J lost 2 bases; unmatched junction nucleotides: 7.

The CDR3 sequence is CASSDLRQGHYEQYF. The CDR3 DNA reads as TGTGCCAGCAGTGACCTGAGACAGGGCCACTACGAGCAGTACTTC. The chain couples TRBV25-1 to TRBJ2-7; TRBD1 agrees at 7 bases. After removal of 3 bases from V and 3 bases from J, the junction contained 8 bases not matched to a gene. The CDR3 contains 15 residues. Germline V gene data show CDR1 as MGHDK and CDR2 as SYGVNS.

The chain uses TRBV27 and TRBJ2-1; D is undetermined. Germline V gene lookup returns CDR1 MNHEY and CDR2 SMNVEV (reference sequence). The CDR3 is 15 residues long. V was trimmed by 3 bases and J by 2 bases, leaving 11 bases between them. Here the CDR3 DNA reads TGTGCCAGCAGTTTCACTTCTCGGCCCTACAATGAGCAGTTCTTC. It translates to CASSFTSRPYNEQFF.

Points on this clone: Other DNA sequences in the same sample also yield this CDR3. This chain's CDR3 is CASSVAGTGNTGELFF. In DNA form, the CDR3 reads TGTGCCAGCAGCGTAGCGGGGACAGGAAACACCGGGGAGCTGTTTTTT. This chain links TRBV9 with TRBJ2-2, with 8 nucleotides matching TRBD1. The CDR3 totals 16 residues. Germline V gene sequence: CDR1 SGDLS, CDR2 YYNGEE. The V and J ends lost 0 bases and 2 bases, in that order; junction bases with no gene match: 3.

The rearrangement joins TRBV27 to TRBJ1-5, with D perhaps TRBD1 (6 bases). The germline V gene encodes CDR1 MNHEY and CDR2 SMNVEV (reference sequence). The CDR3 consists of 17 residues. Trimming took off 0 bases at V and 4 bases at J, with 16 bases between the two ends. The DNA for the CDR3 is TGTGCCAGCAGTTTATCGGGGTTCGGGGGGGCGAATCAGCCCCAGCATTTT. It translates to CASSLSGFGGANQPQHF.

The genes are TRBV29-1 and TRBJ2-1; 10 bases map to TRBD2. With V trimmed by 2 bases and J by 8 bases, 18 bases remained unmatched. CDR1 and CDR2 from the germline V gene are SQVTM and ANQGSEA. The CDR3 has 18 residues. CDR3 sequence reads: CSVESLVRASGSRDEQFF. In DNA form, the CDR3 reads TGCAGCGTTGAAAGTTTGGTGCGGGCTAGCGGGAGTCGGGATGAGCAGTTCTTC.

Turning to this clone: Other DNA sequences in this specimen translate into the identical CDR3. The V call is TRBV27, the J call TRBJ2-7; D is perhaps TRBD1 (6 bases). The CDR3 covers 13 residues. Germline V CDR1 and CDR2: MNHEY, SMNVEV (reference sequence). The germline V and J ends were trimmed by 1 base and 3 bases, with 7 bases remaining between them. The CDR3 here is CASSLLGGYEQYF. The CDR3 bases are TGTGCCAGCAGTTTATTAGGGGGCTACGAGCAGTACTTC.

The chain links TRBV27 to TRBJ2-7, with 9 bases aligning to TRBD2. V lost 7 bases and J lost 2; bases outside the gene matches: 9. Looked up from germline, CDR1 is MNHEY and CDR2 is SMNVEV (reference sequence). The CDR3 runs to 15 residues. In DNA form, the CDR3 reads TGTGCCAGCACCATATCGACTAGCGGCCCCTACGAGCAGTACTTC. This gives the protein CASTISTSGPYEQYF.

This clone was detected only once. This chain links TRBV28 with TRBJ1-5, with D tentatively TRBD1 (5 bases). This CDR3 contains 15 residues. The germline V gene encodes CDR1 MDHEN and CDR2 SYDVKM. The V end was cut by 1 base, the J end by 0 bases, with 7 bases between. The CDR3 DNA reads TGTGCCAGCAGTTTATCCCAGGGTAGCAATCAGCCCCAGCATTTT. Its protein product is CASSLSQGSNQPQHF.

J is TRBJ2-7 and V is TRBV28; TRBD1 agrees at 7 bases. The CDR3 runs 16 residues. The V gene's germline CDR1 is MDHEN and CDR2 SYDVKM. The trim removed 4 bases at V and 5 bases at J, leaving 14 bases unmatched. Here the CDR3 reads CASSSKTNRGGHEQYF. The CDR3 DNA reads TGTGCCAGCAGTTCTAAAACAAACAGGGGTGGACACGAGCAGTACTTC.

The chain joins TRBV4-3 to TRBJ2-7; D remains unclear. Germline V gene sequence: CDR1 LGHNA, CDR2 YSLEER. The CDR3 spans 15 residues. Deletions cut 0 bases from V and 4 bases from J, with 13 bases between. The chain's CDR3 is CASSQDQSPPYEQYF. DNA for the CDR3: TGCGCCAGCAGCCAAGATCAGAGTCCCCCATACGAGCAGTACTTC.

The CDR3 spells CASRLAGETEQYF. The CDR3 nucleotides read TGCGCCAGCCGACTGGCGGGAGAGACAGAGCAGTACTTC. This rearrangement joins TRBV4-1 to TRBJ2-7; TRBD2 agrees at 7 bases. Germline V CDR1 and CDR2: MGHRA, YSYEKL. The V and J ends lost 8 bases and 7 bases, in that order; junction bases with no gene match: 11. The CDR3 is made up of 13 amino acids.

The rearrangement joins TRBV13 to TRBJ2-7; TRBD1 agrees at 8 bases. The length of the CDR3 is 15 residues. The junction had 6 bases not matched to a gene; V was cut back by 5 bases and J by 0 bases. In germline, CDR1 is PRHDT, CDR2 FYEKMQ (reference sequence). The CDR3 nucleotides are TGTGCCAGCAGCCCCGACAGGGGAAGCTCCTACGAGCAGTACTTC. As protein: CASSPDRGSSYEQYF.